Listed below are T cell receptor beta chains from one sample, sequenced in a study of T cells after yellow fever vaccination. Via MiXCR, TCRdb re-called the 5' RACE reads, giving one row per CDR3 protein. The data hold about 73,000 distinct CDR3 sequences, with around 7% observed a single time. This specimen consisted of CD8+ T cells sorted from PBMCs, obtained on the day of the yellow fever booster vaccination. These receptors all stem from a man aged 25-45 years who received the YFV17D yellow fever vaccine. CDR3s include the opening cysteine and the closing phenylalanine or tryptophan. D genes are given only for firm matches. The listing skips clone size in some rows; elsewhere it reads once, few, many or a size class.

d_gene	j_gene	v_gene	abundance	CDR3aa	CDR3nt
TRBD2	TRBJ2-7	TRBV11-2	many	CASSWGLGSSYEQYF	TGTGCCAGCAGCTGGGGACTAGGAAGCTCCTACGAGCAGTACTTC
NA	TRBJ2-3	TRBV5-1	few	CASSLVAISTDTQYF	TGCGCCAGCAGCTTGGTTGCTATAAGCACAGATACGCAGTATTTT
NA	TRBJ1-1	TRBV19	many	CASSMGDGWTEAFF	TGTGCCAGTAGTATGGGGGACGGGTGGACTGAAGCTTTCTTT
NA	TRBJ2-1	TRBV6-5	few	CASSPRSGEQFF	TGTGCCAGCAGCCCCCGGTCCGGTGAGCAGTTCTTC
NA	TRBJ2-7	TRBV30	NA	CAWSARGKVYEQYF	TGTGCCTGGAGTGCCCGGGGAAAGGTCTACGAGCAGTACTTC
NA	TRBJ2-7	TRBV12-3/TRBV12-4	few	CASSFGETYEQYF	TGTGCCAGCAGTTTTGGGGAGACCTACGAGCAGTACTTC
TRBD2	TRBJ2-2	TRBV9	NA	CASSVSGGFTGELFF	TGTGCCAGCAGCGTCTCGGGGGGGTTCACCGGGGAGCTGTTTTTT
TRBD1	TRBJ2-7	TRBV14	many	CASSQDNRGYEQYF	TGTGCCAGCAGCCAAGACAACAGGGGCTACGAGCAGTACTTC
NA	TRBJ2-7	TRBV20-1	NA	CSASLGGQAYEQYF	TGCAGTGCTTCCCTCGGAGGGCAGGCCTACGAGCAGTACTTC
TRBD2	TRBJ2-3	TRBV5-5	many	CASSARTSGSETDTQYF	TGTGCCAGCAGCGCACGGACTAGCGGGAGTGAGACAGATACGCAGTATTTT
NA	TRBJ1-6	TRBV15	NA	CATGILAGSPLHF	TGTGCCACTGGGATCCTCGCGGGCTCACCCCTCCACTTT
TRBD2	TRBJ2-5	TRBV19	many	CASTGSGYAEETQYF	TGTGCCAGCACGGGTAGCGGGTACGCTGAAGAGACCCAGTACTTC
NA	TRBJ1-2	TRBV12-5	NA	CASGPDRLGYTF	TGTGCTAGTGGTCCCGACAGGCTCGGCTACACCTTC
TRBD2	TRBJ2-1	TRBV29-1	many	CSVAGGVFHEQFF	TGCAGCGTTGCGGGAGGTGTGTTCCATGAGCAGTTCTTC
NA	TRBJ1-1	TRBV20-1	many	CSATLQGSATEAFF	TGCAGTGCTACCCTACAGGGCTCGGCCACTGAAGCTTTCTTT
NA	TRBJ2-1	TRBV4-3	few	CASSRESYNEQFF	TGCGCCAGCAGCCGGGAGAGCTACAATGAGCAGTTCTTC
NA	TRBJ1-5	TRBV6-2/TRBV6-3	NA	CASLRAYSNQPQHF	TGTGCCAGCCTCCGAGCCTATAGCAATCAGCCCCAGCATTTT
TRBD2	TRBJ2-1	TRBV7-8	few	CASSYGLVNEQFF	TGTGCCAGCAGCTACGGACTAGTCAATGAGCAGTTCTTC
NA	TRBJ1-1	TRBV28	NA	CASSYDRRGMMLAFF	TGTGCCAGCAGTTACGACAGGCGGGGAATGATGCTAGCTTTCTTT
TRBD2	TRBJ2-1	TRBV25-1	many	CASRHRTSYEQFF	TGTGCCAGCAGGCACCGGACTAGTTATGAGCAGTTCTTC
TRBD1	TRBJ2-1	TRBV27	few	CASSIVQGNNEQFF	TGTGCCAGCTCCATCGTACAGGGGAACAATGAGCAGTTCTTC
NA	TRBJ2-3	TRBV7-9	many	CASTYGTTSTDTQYF	TGTGCCAGCACCTACGGGACAACGTCGACAGATACGCAGTATTTT